This TCR beta chain was identified during a study of T cells after yellow fever vaccination. Broader study findings: Contamination of FACS-sorted repertoires by abundant clonotypes from the bulk population could occur. Compared with primary, the secondary response was weaker and peaked at day 5, not 15. Of the clonotypes, a small share occurred in both CD4 and CD8 compartments.

Making TCR cDNA involved 5'RACE template switching, which added UMIs and a universal primer site. TCRdb reprocessed the 5' RACE reads via MiXCR and lists one record per CDR3 protein. Of roughly 340,000 distinct CDR3 sequences listed, about 9.5% were seen once; the top ten hold more than 15%. Concerning this clonotype itself: Its antigen remains unknown. Sequence at one end of the junction differs from germline and may be a read error.

The CDR3 contains 19 residues. In germline, CDR1 is KGHSH, CDR2 LQKENI. This specimen was PBMCs, taken on the day of the first yellow fever vaccination. V and J are TRBV18 and TRBJ2-1; 9 nucleotides match TRBD2. The TCR originated in a man aged 18 to 30 who received the YFV17D yellow fever vaccine. For the CDR3, the DNA is TGTGCCAGCGCACCAGTGACTAGCGGTCCCGCTTTATCGGCTCAGGGGCAGTTCTTC. This translates into CASAPVTSGPALSAQGQFF.